The sequence of this TCR beta chain was determined in a study of T cell responses to AZD1222 COVID-19 vaccine. Study-wide points: Baseline seropositivity characterized only a handful of AZD1222 recipients.

TCRdb's copy holds only in-frame clones and misses some; the assay was immunoSEQ multiplex PCR. The table shows about 140,000 clones, with 92% occurring only once. Trimming removed 1 base from V and 2 bases from J; junction bases left unmatched: 3. This CDR3 is built from 15 residues. Looked up from germline, CDR1 is LNHDA and CDR2 is SQIVND (reference sequence). As for this clone: Its specificity is not known.

The chain combines TRBV19 with TRBJ2-7; 9 nucleotides agree with TRBD2. This clonotype was sampled from an adult in good health. The material sequenced was peripheral blood, taken on day 0 of AZD1222 vaccination. The CDR3 loop reads CASSIGLAGTYEQYF. CDR3 bases: TGTGCCAGTAGTATAGGGCTAGCGGGAACCTACGAGCAGTACTTC.